This T cell receptor beta chain was observed in a study of cytomegalovirus exposure and HLA in healthy donors. Study overall: In a previous analysis, more than 90 million unique TCR beta sequences were found from about 190 million T cells. From donors who were HLA-typed, an early data release held 70 million to 90 million unique TCRs. Whole-study findings and limits: Among the most significant clusters, several appeared linked to common viral pathogens in a later analysis.

To note about this clone: The antigen is not known.

The donors gave bone marrow, and they were healthy. The PCR contained 60 Vbeta and 13 Jbeta primers. The repertoire was sequenced with immunoSEQ multiplex PCR; TCRdb's copy has only in-frame clones and lacks some. The table records some 130,000 clones, 81% of them present only once. This CDR3 region has 15 residues. CDR1 and CDR2 (germline): SGHTA, FQGNSA. V lost 5 bases, J lost 0 bases, and 13 bases lay in between. The receptor comes from a man younger than 35 in good health and CMV-seronegative. The sequenced sample was PBMCs. The genes are TRBV7-2 and TRBJ1-1; D is unclear. CDR3 DNA: TGTGCCAGCAGCCACAGTAGGGAGTTGAACACTGAAGCTTTCTTT. It encodes CASSHSRELNTEAFF.